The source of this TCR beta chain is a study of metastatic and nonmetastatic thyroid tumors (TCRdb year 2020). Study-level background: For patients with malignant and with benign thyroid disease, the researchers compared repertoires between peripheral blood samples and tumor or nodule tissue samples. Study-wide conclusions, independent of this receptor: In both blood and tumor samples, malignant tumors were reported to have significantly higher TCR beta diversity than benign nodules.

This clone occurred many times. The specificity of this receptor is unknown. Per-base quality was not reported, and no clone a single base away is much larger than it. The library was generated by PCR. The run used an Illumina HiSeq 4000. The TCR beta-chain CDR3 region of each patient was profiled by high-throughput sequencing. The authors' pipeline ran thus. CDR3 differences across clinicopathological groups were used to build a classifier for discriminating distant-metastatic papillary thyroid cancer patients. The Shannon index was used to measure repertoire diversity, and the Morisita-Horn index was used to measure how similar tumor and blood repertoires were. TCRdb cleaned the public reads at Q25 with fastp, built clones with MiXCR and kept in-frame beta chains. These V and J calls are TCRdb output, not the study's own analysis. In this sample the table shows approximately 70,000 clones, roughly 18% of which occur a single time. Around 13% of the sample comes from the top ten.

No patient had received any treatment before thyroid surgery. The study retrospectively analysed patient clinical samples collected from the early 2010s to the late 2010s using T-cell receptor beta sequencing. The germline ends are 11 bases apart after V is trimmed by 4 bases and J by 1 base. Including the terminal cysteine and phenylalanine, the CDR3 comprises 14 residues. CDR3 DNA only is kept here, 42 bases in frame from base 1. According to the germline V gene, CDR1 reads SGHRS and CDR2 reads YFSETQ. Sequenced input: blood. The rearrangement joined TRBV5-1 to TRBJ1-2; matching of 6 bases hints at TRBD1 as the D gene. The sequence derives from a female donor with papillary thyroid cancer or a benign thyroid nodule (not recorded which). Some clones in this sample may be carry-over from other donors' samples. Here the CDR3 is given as CASSQGTLNYGYTF. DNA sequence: TGCGCCAGCAGCCAGGGGACACTTAACTATGGCTACACCTTC.